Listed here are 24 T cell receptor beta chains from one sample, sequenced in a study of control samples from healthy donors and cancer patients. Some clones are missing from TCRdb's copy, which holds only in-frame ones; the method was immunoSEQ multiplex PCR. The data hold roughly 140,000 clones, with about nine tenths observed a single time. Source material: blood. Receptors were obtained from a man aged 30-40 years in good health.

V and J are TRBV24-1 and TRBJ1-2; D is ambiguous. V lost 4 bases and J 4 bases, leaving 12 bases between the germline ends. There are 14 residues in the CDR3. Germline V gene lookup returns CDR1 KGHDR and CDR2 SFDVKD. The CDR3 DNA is TGTGCCACCAGTGAAGCGGGGTTGGGCTATGGCTACACCTTC. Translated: CATSEAGLGYGYTF.

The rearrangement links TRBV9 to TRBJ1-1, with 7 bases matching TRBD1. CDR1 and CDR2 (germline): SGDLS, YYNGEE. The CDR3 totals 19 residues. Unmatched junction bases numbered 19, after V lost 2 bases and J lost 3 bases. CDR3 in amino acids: CASSVGGGGASYADTEAFF. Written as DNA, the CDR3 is TGTGCCAGCAGCGTCGGTGGAGGGGGCGCAAGTTACGCGGACACTGAAGCTTTCTTT.

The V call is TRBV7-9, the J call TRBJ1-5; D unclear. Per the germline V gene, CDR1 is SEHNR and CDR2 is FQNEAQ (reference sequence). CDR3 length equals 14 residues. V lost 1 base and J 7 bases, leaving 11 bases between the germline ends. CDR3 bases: TGTGCCAGCAGCTTAGGGCAAGATTGGCAGCCCCAGCATTTT. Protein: CASSLGQDWQPQHF. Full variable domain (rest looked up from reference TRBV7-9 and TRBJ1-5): DTGVSQNPRHKITKRGQNVTFRCDPISEHNRLYWYRQTLGQGPEFLTYFQNEAQLEKSRLLSDRFSAERPKGSFSTLEIQRTEQGDSAMYLCASSLGQDWQPQHFGDGTRLSIL.

CDR3: CASSWDTSYEQYF. CDR3 nucleotides: TGTGCCAGCAGCTGGGACACCTCCTACGAGCAGTACTTC. The chain recombines TRBV5-6 with TRBJ2-7, with D perhaps TRBD1 (6 bases). The germline V gene encodes CDR1 SGHDT and CDR2 YYEEEE. V gave up 3 bases and J gave up 0 bases, with 7 bases separating them. There are 13 residues in the CDR3.

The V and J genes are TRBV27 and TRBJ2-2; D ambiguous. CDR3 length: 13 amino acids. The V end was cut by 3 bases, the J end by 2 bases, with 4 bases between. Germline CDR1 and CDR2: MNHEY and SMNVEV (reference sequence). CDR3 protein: CASSFHNTGELFF. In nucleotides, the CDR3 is TGTGCCAGCAGTTTCCATAACACCGGGGAGCTGTTTTTT.

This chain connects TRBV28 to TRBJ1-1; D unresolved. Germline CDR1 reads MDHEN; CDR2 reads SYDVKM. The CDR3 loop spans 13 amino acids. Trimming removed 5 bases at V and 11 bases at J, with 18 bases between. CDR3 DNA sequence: TGTGCCAGCAGTAGCCCAGGAGGAATTTCTGCTTTCTTT. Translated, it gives CASSSPGGISAFF.

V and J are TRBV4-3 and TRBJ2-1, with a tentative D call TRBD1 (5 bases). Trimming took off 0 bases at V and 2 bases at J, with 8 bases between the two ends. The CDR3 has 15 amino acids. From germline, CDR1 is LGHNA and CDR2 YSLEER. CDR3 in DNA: TGCGCCAGCAGCCAAGACCAGGGTCCCTACAATGAGCAGTTCTTC. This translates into CASSQDQGPYNEQFF.

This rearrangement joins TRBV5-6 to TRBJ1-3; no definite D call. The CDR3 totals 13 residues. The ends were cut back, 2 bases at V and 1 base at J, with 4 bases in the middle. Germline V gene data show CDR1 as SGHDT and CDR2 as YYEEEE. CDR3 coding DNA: TGTGCCAGCAGCTTAACATCTGGAAACACCATATATTTT. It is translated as CASSLTSGNTIYF. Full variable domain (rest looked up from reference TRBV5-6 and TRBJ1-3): DAGVTQSPTHLIKTRGQQVTLRCSPKSGHDTVSWYQQALGQGPQFIFQYYEEEERQRGNFPDRFSGHQFPNYSSELNVNALLLGDSALYLCASSLTSGNTIYFGEGSWLTVV.

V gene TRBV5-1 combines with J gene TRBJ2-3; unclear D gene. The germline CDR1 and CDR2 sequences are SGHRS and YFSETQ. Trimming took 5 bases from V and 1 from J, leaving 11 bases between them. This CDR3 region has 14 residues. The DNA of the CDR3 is TGCGCCAGCAGTTTTGGGGATGGCACAGATACGCAGTATTTT. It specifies CASSFGDGTDTQYF.

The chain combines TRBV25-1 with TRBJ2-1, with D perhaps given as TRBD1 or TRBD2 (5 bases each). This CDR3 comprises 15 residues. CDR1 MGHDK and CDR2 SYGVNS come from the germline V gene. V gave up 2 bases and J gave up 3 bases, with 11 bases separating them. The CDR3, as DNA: TGTGCCAGCAGTGAAGAGGGGCCCGTCTACAATGAGCAGTTCTTC. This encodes CASSEEGPVYNEQFF.

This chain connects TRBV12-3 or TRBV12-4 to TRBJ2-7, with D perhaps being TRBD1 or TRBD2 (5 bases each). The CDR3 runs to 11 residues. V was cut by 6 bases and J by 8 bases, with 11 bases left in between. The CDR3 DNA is TGTGCCAGCAGCCGTCAGGGACAGCAGTACTTC. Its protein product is CASSRQGQQYF.

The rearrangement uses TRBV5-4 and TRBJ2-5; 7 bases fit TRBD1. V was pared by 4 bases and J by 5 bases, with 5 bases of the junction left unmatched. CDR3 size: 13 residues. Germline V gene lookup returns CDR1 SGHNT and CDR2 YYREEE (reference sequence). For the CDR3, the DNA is TGTGCCAGCAGCCCCGGACAGGAGGAGACCCAGTACTTC. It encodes CASSPGQEETQYF.

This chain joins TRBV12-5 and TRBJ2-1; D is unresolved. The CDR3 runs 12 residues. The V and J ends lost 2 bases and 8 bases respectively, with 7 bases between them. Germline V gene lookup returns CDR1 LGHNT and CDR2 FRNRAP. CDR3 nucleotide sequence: TGTGCTAGTGGTTTGCCTAGGGATGAGCAGTTCTTC. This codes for CASGLPRDEQFF.

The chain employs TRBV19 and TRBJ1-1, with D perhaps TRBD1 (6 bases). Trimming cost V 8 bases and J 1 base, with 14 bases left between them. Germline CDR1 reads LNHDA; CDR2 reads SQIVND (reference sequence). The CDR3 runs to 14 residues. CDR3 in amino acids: CASGSGGSNTEAFF. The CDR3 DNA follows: TGTGCCAGTGGGTCGGGGGGCTCGAACACTGAAGCTTTCTTT.

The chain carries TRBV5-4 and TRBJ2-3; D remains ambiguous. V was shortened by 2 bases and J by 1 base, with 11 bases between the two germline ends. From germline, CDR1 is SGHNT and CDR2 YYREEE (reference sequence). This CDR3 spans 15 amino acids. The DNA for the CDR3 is TGTGCCAGCAGCTTTATCGCTGGGGGCACAGATACGCAGTATTTT. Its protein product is CASSFIAGGTDTQYF. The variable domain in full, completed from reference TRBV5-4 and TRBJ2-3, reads ETGVTQSPTHLIKTRGQQVTLRCSSQSGHNTVSWYQQALGQGPQFIFQYYREEENGRGNFPPRFSGLQFPNYSSELNVNALELDDSALYLCASSFIAGGTDTQYFGPGTRLTVL.

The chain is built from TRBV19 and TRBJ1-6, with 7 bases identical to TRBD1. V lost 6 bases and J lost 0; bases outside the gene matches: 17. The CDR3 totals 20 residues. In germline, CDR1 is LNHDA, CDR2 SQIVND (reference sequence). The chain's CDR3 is CASSPPAYRGVSSYNSPLHF. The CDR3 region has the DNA TGTGCCAGTAGCCCTCCAGCCTACAGGGGTGTAAGCTCCTATAATTCACCCCTCCACTTT.

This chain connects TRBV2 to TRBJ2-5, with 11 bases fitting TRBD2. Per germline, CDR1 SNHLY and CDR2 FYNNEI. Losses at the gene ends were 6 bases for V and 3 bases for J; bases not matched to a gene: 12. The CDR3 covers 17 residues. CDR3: CASSLMEGLAVEETQYF. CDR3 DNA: TGTGCCAGCAGCCTCATGGAGGGACTAGCGGTCGAAGAGACCCAGTACTTC.

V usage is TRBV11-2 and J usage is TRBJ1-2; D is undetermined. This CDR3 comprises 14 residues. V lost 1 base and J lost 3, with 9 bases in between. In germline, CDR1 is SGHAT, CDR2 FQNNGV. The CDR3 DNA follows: TGTGCCAGCAGCTTAGTGTCCTCGGACTATGGCTACACCTTC. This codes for CASSLVSSDYGYTF.

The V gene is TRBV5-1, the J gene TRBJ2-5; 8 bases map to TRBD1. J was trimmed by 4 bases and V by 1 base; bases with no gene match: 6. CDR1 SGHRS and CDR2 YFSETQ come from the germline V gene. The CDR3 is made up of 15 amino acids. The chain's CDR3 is CASSLSGQGSETQYF. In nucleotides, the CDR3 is TGCGCCAGCAGCTTGAGTGGACAGGGCTCAGAGACCCAGTACTTC.

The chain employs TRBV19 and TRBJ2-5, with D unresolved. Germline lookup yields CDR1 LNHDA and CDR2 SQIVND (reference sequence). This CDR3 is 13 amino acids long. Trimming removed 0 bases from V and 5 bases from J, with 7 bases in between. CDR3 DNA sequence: TGTGCCAGTAGTATAGATTTGAGGGAGACCCAGTACTTC. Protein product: CASSIDLRETQYF.

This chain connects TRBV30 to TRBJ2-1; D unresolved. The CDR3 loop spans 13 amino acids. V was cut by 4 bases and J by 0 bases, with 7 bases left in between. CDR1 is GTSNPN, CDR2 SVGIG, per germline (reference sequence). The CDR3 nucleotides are TGTGCCTGGACTGGCAGCTCCTACAATGAGCAGTTCTTC. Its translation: CAWTGSSYNEQFF.

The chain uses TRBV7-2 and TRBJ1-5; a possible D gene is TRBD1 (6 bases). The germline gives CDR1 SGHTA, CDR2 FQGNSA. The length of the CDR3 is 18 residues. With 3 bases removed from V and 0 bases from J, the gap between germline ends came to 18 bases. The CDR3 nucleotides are TGTGCCAGCAGCTTGAGGGGGGGGGCCTTTCTTAGCAATCAGCCCCAGCATTTT. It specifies CASSLRGGAFLSNQPQHF.

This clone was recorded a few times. The CDR3 spells CASSLRVGEQFF. CDR3 bases: TGTGCCAGCAGCTTACGGGTGGGTGAGCAGTTCTTC. The chain employs TRBV11-2 and TRBJ2-1; D unresolved. V lost 2 bases, J lost 9 bases, and 8 bases lay in between. CDR1 and CDR2 (germline): SGHAT, FQNNGV. The CDR3 totals 12 residues.

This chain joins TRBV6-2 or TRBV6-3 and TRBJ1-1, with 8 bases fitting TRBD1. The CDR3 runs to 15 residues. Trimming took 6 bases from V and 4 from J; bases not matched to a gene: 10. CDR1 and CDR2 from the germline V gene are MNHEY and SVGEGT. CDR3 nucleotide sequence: TGTGCCAGCAGCAGAAGACAGGGGACGGGCACTGAAGCTTTCTTT. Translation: CASSRRQGTGTEAFF.